Listed below are T cell receptor beta chains from one sample, sequenced in a study of blood T cell repertoires in COVID-19. Method: immunoSEQ multiplex PCR; TCRdb's copy keeps in-frame clones and lacks some. The table includes roughly 200,000 clones, approximately 86% detected once. The source material was PBMCs or T cells enriched from blood (not recorded which). The origin of the receptors is a woman between 35 and 50 years old in a cohort exposed to, infected with or recovered from COVID-19 (not recorded which). The CDR3 runs from the conserved cysteine through the conserved F or W. The D gene is left open where the match is weak. A clone size is listed for some rows: how often the clone was seen (once, few, many), or a class if it is expanded.

>TRBJ2-3|-|TRBV6-2/TRBV6-3|-
TGTGCCAGCAGTTACTCGAGCCCAGATACGCAGTATTTT
CASSYSSPDTQYF
>TRBJ2-7|-|TRBV7-2|TRBD2
TGTGCCAGCAGCTTATCGACTAGCGGGAGTAGCGAGCAGTACTTC
CASSLSTSGSSEQYF
>TRBJ2-1|once|TRBV7-6|TRBD2
TGTGCCAGCAGCGGGACTAGCGGGAGCTCGTCCTACAATGAGCAGTTCTTC
CASSGTSGSSSYNEQFF
>TRBJ1-1|-|TRBV6-5|-
TGTGCCACTTTCCAGGGCGGCGCTTTCTTT
CATFQGGAFF
>TRBJ1-1|-|TRBV6-5|-
TGTGCCAGCAACCCAGGGGACACTGAAGCTTTCTTT
CASNPGDTEAFF
>TRBJ2-7|-|TRBV5-1|TRBD1
TGCGCCAGCAGCTTGGTGTGGGACAGCCCTACCTACGAGCAGTACTTC
CASSLVWDSPTYEQYF
>TRBJ2-7|once|TRBV6-2/TRBV6-3|-
TGTGCCAGCAGTTACTCCAGGGGCGGCGGGTCCCCCTACGAGCAGTACTTC
CASSYSRGGGSPYEQYF
>TRBJ1-3|-|TRBV7-9|TRBD1
TGTGCCAGCCGGGACAGGGGAACTGGAAACACCATATATTTT
CASRDRGTGNTIYF
>TRBJ1-2|once|TRBV15|-
TGTGCCACCAGCAGCCCACAGGGACTAGCTAACTATGGCTACACCTTC
CATSSPQGLANYGYTF
>TRBJ2-2|many|TRBV4-1|-
TGCGCCAGCAGCCAAGGGGGCGATGCGAACACCGGGGAGCTGTTTTTT
CASSQGGDANTGELFF
>TRBJ1-5|-|TRBV2|-
TGTGCCAGCAGTGATTTCTCACAGCGGGGGAATCATCAGCCCCAGCATTTT
CASSDFSQRGNHQPQHF
>TRBJ2-1|-|TRBV5-5|TRBD2
TGTGCCAGCAGCTTGGATCGGGCTAGCGGGTTTGAGCAGTTCTTC
CASSLDRASGFEQFF
>TRBJ2-2|-|TRBV5-1|-
TGCGCCAGCAGCTTTCCCCAGAACACCGGGGAGCTGTTTTTT
CASSFPQNTGELFF
>TRBJ2-7|-|TRBV6-1|-
TGTGCCAGCAGTTCCAGCTCCTACGAGCAGTACTTC
CASSSSSYEQYF
>TRBJ2-2|-|TRBV6-2/TRBV6-3|TRBD2
TGTGCCAGCAGTTACTCCGGGACTAGCGGGGTGACCGGGGAGCTGTTTTTT
CASSYSGTSGVTGELFF
>TRBJ2-5|few|TRBV3-1/TRBV3-2|-
TGTGCCAGCAGCCAATCACTGACAATACAAGAGACCCAGTACTTC
CASSQSLTIQETQYF
>TRBJ2-4|-|TRBV28|TRBD2
TGTGCCAGCAGTTTAGCGGGGGGGCAAGCCAAAAACATTCAGTACTTC
CASSLAGGQAKNIQYF
>TRBJ1-1|-|TRBV19|TRBD1
TGTGCCAGTAGTACCCAAGGCACAGGGGGGAACACTGAAGCTTTCTTT
CASSTQGTGGNTEAFF
>TRBJ2-3|-|TRBV9|TRBD2
TGTGCCAGCAGCGAAACTAGCGGGGGGACCACAGATACGCAGTATTTT
CASSETSGGTTDTQYF
>TRBJ1-3|-|TRBV28|TRBD1
TGTGCCAGCAGTTTGTACAGGGGCTCTGGAAACACCATATATTTT
CASSLYRGSGNTIYF
>TRBJ2-5|-|TRBV7-2|-
TGTGCCAGCAGCTTAGCGGGGGGGCCGGAGACCCAGTACTTC
CASSLAGGPETQYF
>TRBJ2-5|-|TRBV6-1|-
TGTGCCAGCAGTGAGGACAATCAAGAGACCCAGTACTTC
CASSEDNQETQYF
>TRBJ2-7|-|TRBV11-3|-
TGTGCCAGCAGCGCCTCTACTTTCGGGTCCTACGAGCAGTACTTC
CASSASTFGSYEQYF
>TRBJ1-2|once|TRBV7-2|-
TGTGCCAGCAGCTTAGGGGGAGAAGATGGCTACACCTTC
CASSLGGEDGYTF
>TRBJ1-2|-|TRBV18|-
TGTGCCAGCTCACCAACAGGGATCGGCTATGGCTACACCTTC
CASSPTGIGYGYTF
>TRBJ1-6|-|TRBV2|-
TGTGCCAGCAGTGAATGGGCAGGGCATAATTCACCCCTCCACTTT
CASSEWAGHNSPLHF
>TRBJ1-2|-|TRBV13|-
TGTGCCAGCAGCGCACCAGGGGTTACCGGCTACACCTTC
CASSAPGVTGYTF
>TRBJ1-2|once|TRBV9|TRBD1
TGTGCCAGCAGCGCTGGACAGGGCCTTTATGGCTACACCTTC
CASSAGQGLYGYTF
>TRBJ1-6|-|TRBV7-2|-
TGTGCCAGCAGCCTGCGTCAGGGTGGCTATAATTCACCCCTCCACTTT
CASSLRQGGYNSPLHF
>TRBJ1-3|-|TRBV5-6|TRBD1
TGTGCCAGCAGCTCTGGGACAGGGTCTGGAAACACCATATATTTT
CASSSGTGSGNTIYF